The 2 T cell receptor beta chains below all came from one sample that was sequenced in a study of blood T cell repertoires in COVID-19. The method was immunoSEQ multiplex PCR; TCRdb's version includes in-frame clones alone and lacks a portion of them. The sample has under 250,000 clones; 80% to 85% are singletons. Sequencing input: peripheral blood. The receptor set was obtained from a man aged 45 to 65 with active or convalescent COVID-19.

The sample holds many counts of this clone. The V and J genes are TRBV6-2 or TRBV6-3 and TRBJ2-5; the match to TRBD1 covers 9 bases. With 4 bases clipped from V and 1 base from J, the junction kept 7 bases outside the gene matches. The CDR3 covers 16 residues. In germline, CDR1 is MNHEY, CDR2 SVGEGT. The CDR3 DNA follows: TGTGCCAGCAGTTGGACCGGGACAGGGATCCAAGAGACCCAGTACTTC. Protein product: CASSWTGTGIQETQYF.

This CDR3 is CASSGTGYQPQHF. The DNA of the CDR3 is TGTGCCAGCAGTGGGACAGGCTATCAGCCCCAGCATTTT. The chain couples TRBV2 to TRBJ1-5, with 7 bases identical to TRBD1. The J segment lost 5 bases and the V segment lost 4 bases, leaving 2 bases of the junction unmatched. Germline V gene data show CDR1 as SNHLY and CDR2 as FYNNEI. This CDR3 comprises 13 residues.